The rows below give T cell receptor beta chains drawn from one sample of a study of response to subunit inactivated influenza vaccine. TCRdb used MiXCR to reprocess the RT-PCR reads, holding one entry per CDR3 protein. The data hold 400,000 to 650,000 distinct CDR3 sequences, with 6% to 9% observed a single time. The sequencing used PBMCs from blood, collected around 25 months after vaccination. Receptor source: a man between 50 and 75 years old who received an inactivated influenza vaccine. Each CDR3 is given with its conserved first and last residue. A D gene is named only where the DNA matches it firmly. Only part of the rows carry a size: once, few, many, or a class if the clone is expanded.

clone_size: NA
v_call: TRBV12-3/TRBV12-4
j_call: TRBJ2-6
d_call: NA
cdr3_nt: TGTGCCAGCAGTACAGTTGCTGGGGCCAACGTCCTGACTTTC
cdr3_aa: CASSTVAGANVLTF

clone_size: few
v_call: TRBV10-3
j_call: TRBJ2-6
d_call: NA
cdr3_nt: TGTGCCATCAGTACGGTCGACGGTTACTCTGGGGCCAACGTCCTGACTTTC
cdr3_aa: CAISTVDGYSGANVLTF

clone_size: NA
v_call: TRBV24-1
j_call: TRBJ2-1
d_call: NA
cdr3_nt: TGTGCCACCAGTGATTTGGCCCCTAGCTCCTACAATGAGCAGTTCTTC
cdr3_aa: CATSDLAPSSYNEQFF

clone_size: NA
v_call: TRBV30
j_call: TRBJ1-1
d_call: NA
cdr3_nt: TGTGCCTGGAGGCGAGACCGGGCCTTTGTCGGCACTGAAGCTTTCTTT
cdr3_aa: CAWRRDRAFVGTEAFF

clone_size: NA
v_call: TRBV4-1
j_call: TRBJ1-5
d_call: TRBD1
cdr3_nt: TGCGCCAGCAGCACATACAGGGGTGGGTCCCAGCATTTT
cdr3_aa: CASSTYRGGSQHF

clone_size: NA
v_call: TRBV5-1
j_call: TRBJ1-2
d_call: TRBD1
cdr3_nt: TGCGCCAGCAGCTTGGTGTTGGGACAGGCGAATGGCTACACCTTC
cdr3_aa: CASSLVLGQANGYTF

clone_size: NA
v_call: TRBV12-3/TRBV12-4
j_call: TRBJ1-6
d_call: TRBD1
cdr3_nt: TGTGCCAGCAGCCTACAGGGGCACTATTCACCCCTCCACTTT
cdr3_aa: CASSLQGHYSPLHF

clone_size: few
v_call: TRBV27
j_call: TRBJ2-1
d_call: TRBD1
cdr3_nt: TGTGCCAGCAGTTTCATACGGACAGGGGGCGTAGGTTACAATGAGCAGTTCTTC
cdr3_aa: CASSFIRTGGVGYNEQFF

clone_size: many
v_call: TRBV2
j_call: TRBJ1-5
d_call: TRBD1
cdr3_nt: TGTGCCAGCAGCGGGGACAGGGGAGATACTCAGCCCCAGCATTTT
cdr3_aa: CASSGDRGDTQPQHF

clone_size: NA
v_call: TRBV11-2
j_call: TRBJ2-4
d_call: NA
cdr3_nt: TGTGCCAGCAACTTTGGAGGGGAGTCGGCCAAAAACATTCAGTACTTC
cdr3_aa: CASNFGGESAKNIQYF

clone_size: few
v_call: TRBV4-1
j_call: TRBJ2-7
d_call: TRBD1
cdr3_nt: TGCGCCAGCAGACGGGGGACAGGGGTAACCTACGAGCAGTACTTC
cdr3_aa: CASRRGTGVTYEQYF

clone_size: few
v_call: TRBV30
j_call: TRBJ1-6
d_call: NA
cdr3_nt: TGTGCCTGGAGTGAGGGGTATAGGAATTCACCCCTCCACTTT
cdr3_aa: CAWSEGYRNSPLHF

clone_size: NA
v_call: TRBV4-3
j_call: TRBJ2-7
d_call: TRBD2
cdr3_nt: TGCGCCAGCAGCCGGGCGGGGGGCTACGAGCAGTACTTC
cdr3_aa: CASSRAGGYEQYF

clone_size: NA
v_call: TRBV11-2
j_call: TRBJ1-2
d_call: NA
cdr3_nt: TGTGCCAGCAGCTCCCCCCGGGGCCCTGGCTATGGCTACACCTTC
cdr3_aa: CASSSPRGPGYGYTF

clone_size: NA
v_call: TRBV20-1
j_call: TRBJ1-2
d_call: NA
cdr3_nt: TGCAGTGCTAGCACCGGGGCGAGGAGAGGCTACACCTTC
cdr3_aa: CSASTGARRGYTF

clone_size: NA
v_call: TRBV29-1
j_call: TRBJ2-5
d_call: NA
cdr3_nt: TGCAGCGTGACCCCTGCGGGGCTACAAGGGGAGACCCAGTACTTC
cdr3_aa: CSVTPAGLQGETQYF

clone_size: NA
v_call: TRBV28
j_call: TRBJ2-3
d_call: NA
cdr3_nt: TGTGCCAGCAGTTTAATAGACAGACGCACAGATACGCAGTATTTT
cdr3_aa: CASSLIDRRTDTQYF

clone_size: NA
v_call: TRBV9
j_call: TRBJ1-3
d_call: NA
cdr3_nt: TGTGCCAGCAGCGCGAGTAGTTCCGGAAACACCATATATTTT
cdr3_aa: CASSASSSGNTIYF

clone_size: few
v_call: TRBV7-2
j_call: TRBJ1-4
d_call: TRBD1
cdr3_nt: TGTGCCAGCAGCGGAGACAGGGGTAGACGTGAAAAACTGTTTTTT
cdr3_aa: CASSGDRGRREKLFF

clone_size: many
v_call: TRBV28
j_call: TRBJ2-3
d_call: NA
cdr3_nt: TGTGCCAGCAGTTTAGGGGTTTGGGGCACAGATACGCAGTATTTT
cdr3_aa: CASSLGVWGTDTQYF

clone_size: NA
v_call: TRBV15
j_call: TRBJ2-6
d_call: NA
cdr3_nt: TGTGCCACCAGCAGAGATAAGAACACTGGGGCCAACGTCCTGACTTTC
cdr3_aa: CATSRDKNTGANVLTF

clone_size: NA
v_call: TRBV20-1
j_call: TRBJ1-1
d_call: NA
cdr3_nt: TGCAGTGCTAGAGAAACAGGCGGAGGACAGAAAAACACTGAAGCTTTCTTT
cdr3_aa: CSARETGGGQKNTEAFF

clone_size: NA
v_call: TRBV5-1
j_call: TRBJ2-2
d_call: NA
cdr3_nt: TGCGCCAGCAGCCGGGAATCTACCGGGGAGCTGTTTTTT
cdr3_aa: CASSRESTGELFF

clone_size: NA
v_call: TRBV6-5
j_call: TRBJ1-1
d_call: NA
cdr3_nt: TGTGCCAGCAGTTACTCCTTCGGGCAGTCCACTGAAGCTTTCTTT
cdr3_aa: CASSYSFGQSTEAFF

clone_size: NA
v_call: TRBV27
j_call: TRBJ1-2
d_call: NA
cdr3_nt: TGTGCCAGCAGTTGGCGAGGGGCCCTTTCCTATGGCTACACCTTC
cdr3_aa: CASSWRGALSYGYTF

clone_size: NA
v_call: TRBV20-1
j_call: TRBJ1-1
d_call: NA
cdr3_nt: TGCAGTGCCCTCAGCCCAAGGAACACTGAAGCTTTCTTT
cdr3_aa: CSALSPRNTEAFF